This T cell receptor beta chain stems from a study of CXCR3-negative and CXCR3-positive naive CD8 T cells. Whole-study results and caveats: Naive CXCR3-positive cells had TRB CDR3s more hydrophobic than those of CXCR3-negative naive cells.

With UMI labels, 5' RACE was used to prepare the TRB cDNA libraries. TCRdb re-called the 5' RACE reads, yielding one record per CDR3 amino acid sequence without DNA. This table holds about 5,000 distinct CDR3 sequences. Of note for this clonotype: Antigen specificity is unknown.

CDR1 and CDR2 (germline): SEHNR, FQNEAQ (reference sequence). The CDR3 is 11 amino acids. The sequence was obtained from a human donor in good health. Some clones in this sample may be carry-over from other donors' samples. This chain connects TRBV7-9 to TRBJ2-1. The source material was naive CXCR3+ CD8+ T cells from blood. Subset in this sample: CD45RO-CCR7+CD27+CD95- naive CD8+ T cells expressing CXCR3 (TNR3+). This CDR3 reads CASSFGEEQFF. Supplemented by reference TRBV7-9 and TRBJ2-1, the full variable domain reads DTGVSQNPRHKITKRGQNVTFRCDPISEHNRLYWYRQTLGQGPEFLTYFQNEAQLEKSRLLSDRFSAERPKGSFSTLEIQRTEQGDSAMYLCASSFGEEQFFGPGTRLTVL.